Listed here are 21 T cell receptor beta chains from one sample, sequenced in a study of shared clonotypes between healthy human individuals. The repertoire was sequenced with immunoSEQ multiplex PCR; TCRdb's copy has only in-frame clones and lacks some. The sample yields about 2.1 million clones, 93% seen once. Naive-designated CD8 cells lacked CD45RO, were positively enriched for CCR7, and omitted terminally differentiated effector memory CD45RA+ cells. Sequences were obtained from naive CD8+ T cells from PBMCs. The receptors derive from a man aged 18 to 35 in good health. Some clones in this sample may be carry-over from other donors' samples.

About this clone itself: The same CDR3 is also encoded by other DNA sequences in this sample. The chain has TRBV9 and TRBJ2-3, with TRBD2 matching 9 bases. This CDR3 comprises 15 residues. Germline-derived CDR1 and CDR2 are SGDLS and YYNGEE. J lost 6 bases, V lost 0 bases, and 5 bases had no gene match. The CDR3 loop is CASSVGGSGSDTQYF. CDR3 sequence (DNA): TGTGCCAGCAGCGTAGGGGGTAGCGGGAGCGATACGCAGTATTTT.

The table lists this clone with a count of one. This CDR3 reads CASSPGIFSNQPQHF. CDR3 bases: TGTGCCAGCAGTCCGGGTATTTTTAGCAATCAGCCCCAGCATTTT. This chain links TRBV28 with TRBJ1-5, with D unclear. Germline CDR1 and CDR2: MDHEN and SYDVKM. The V end was cut by 5 bases, the J end by 0 bases, with 11 bases between. This CDR3 contains 15 residues.

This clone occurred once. The DNA of the CDR3 is TGTGCCAGCAGCTTACTCCCGGCATCGGCGAATGAGCAGTTCTTC. This encodes CASSLLPASANEQFF. This chain links TRBV7-6 with TRBJ2-1; no definite D call. V dropped 2 bases and J dropped 7 bases, with 15 bases sitting between them. Germline V gene sequence: CDR1 SGHVS, CDR2 FNYEAQ. CDR3 length: 15 amino acids.

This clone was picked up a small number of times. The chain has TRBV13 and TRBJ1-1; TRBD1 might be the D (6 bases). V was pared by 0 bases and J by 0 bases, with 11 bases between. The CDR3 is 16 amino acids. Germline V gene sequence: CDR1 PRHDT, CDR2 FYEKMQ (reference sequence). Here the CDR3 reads CASSLGMDSVNTEAFF. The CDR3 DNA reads TGTGCCAGCAGCTTAGGTATGGACAGCGTGAACACTGAAGCTTTCTTT.

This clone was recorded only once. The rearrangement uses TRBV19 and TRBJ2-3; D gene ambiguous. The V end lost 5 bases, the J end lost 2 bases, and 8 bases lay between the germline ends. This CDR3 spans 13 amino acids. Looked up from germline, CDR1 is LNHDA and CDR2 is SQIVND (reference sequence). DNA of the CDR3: TGTGCCAGTAGTCCTCTTCCCACAGATACGCAGTATTTT. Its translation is CASSPLPTDTQYF.

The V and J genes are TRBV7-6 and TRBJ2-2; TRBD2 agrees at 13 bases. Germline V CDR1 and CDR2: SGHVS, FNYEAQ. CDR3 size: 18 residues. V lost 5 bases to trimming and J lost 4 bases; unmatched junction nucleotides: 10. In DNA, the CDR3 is TGTGCCAGCAGCCCGCGGACTAGCGGGAGATATGGCACCGGGGAGCTGTTTTTT. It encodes CASSPRTSGRYGTGELFF.

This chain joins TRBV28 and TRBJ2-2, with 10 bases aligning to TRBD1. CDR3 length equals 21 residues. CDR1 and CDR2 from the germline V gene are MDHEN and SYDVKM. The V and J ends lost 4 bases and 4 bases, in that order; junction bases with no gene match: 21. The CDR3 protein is CASSYPMGQGPQHFFTGELFF. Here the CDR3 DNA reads TGTGCCAGCAGTTACCCTATGGGACAGGGGCCTCAACATTTCTTCACCGGGGAGCTGTTTTTT. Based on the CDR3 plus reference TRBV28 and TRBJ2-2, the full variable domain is DVKVTQSSRYLVKRTGEKVFLECVQDMDHENMFWYRQDPGLGLRLIYFSYDVKMKEKGDIPEGYSVSREKKERFSLILESASTNQTSMYLCASSYPMGQGPQHFFTGELFFGEGSRLTVL.

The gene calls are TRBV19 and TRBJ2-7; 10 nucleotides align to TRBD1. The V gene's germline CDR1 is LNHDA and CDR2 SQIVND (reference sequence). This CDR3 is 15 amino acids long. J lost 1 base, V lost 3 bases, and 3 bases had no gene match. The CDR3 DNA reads TGTGCCAGTAGTATCGGGGACAGGGGTTCCTACGAGCAGTACTTC. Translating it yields CASSIGDRGSYEQYF.

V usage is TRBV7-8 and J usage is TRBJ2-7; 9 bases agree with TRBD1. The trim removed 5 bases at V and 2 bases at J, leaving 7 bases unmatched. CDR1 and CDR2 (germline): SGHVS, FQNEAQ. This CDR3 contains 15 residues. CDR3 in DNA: TGTGCCAGCAGCGGACTGGACAGGGGTCCCTACGAGCAGTACTTC. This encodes CASSGLDRGPYEQYF.

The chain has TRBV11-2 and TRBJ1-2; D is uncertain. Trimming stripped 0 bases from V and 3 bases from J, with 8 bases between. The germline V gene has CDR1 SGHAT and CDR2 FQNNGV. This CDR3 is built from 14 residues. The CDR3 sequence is CASSLDIGYYGYTF. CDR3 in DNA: TGTGCCAGCAGCTTAGATATAGGGTACTATGGCTACACCTTC.

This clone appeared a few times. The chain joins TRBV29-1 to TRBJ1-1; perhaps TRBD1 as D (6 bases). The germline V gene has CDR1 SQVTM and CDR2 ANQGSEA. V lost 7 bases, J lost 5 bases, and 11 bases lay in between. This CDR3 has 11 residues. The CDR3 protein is CSGTGTTEAFF. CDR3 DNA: TGCAGCGGAACAGGGACAACTGAAGCTTTCTTT.

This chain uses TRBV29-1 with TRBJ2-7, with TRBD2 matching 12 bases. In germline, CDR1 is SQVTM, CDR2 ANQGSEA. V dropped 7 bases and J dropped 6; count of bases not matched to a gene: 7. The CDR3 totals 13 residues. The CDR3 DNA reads TGCAGCGCCGGAGCGGGACTAGCGGGCGAGCAGTACTTC. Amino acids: CSAGAGLAGEQYF.

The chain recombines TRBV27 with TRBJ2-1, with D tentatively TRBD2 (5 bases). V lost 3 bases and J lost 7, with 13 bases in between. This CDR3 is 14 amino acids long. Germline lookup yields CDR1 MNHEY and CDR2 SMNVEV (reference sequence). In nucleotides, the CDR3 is TGTGCCAGCAGTTTTGGTCTCCCGGGAAATGAGCAGTTCTTC. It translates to CASSFGLPGNEQFF.

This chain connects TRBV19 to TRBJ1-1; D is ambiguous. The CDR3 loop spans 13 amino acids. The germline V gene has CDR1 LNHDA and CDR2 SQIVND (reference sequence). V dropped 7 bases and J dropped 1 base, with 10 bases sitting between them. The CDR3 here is CASKNLENTEAFF. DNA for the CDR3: TGTGCCAGTAAAAATTTGGAGAACACTGAAGCTTTCTTT.

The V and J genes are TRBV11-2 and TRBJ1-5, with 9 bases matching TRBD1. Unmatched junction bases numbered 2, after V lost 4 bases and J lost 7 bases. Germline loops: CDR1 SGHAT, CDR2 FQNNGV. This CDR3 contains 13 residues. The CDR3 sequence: CASSWTGVQPQHF. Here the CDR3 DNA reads TGTGCCAGCAGCTGGACAGGGGTCCAGCCCCAGCATTTT.

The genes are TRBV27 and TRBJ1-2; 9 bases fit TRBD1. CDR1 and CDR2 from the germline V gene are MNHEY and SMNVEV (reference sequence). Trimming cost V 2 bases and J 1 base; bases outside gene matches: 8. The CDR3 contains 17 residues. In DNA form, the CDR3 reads TGTGCCAGCAGTTTACGAACAGGGGGCCGGCGTAACTATGGCTACACCTTC. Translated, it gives CASSLRTGGRRNYGYTF.

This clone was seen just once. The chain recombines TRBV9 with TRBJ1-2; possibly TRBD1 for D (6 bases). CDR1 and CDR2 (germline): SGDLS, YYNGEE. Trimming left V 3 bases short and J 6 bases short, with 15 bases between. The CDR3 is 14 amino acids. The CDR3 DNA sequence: TGTGCCAGCAGCGAACAGGGAAGGGGACATGGCTACACCTTC. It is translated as CASSEQGRGHGYTF.

CDR3 loop: CASSPGDRLAGVVETQYF. CDR3 coding DNA: TGTGCCAGCAGCCCAGGGGACAGACTAGCGGGAGTGGTAGAGACCCAGTACTTC. The chain carries TRBV11-2 and TRBJ2-5; 12 bases map to TRBD2. CDR1 and CDR2 (germline): SGHAT, FQNNGV. The CDR3 covers 18 residues. The junction had 14 bases not matched to a gene; V was cut back by 5 bases and J by 4 bases.

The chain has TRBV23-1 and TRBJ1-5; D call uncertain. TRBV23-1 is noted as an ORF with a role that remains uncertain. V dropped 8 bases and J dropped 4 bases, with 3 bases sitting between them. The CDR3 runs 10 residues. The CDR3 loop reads CASGNQPQHF. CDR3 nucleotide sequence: TGCGCCAGCGGGAATCAGCCCCAGCATTTT.

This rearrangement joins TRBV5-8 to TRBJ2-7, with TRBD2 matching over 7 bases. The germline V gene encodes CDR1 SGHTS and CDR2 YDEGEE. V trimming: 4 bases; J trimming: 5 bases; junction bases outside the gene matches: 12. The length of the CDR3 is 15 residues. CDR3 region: CASSPGTGGFHEQYF. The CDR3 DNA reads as TGTGCCAGCAGCCCCGGGACGGGGGGTTTCCACGAGCAGTACTTC.

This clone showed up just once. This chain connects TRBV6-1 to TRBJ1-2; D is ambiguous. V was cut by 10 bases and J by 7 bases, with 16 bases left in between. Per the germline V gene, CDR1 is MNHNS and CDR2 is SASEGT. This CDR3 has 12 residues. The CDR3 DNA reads TGTGCCACCCATTTTGGGTTGTTTGGCTACACCTTC. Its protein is CATHFGLFGYTF.